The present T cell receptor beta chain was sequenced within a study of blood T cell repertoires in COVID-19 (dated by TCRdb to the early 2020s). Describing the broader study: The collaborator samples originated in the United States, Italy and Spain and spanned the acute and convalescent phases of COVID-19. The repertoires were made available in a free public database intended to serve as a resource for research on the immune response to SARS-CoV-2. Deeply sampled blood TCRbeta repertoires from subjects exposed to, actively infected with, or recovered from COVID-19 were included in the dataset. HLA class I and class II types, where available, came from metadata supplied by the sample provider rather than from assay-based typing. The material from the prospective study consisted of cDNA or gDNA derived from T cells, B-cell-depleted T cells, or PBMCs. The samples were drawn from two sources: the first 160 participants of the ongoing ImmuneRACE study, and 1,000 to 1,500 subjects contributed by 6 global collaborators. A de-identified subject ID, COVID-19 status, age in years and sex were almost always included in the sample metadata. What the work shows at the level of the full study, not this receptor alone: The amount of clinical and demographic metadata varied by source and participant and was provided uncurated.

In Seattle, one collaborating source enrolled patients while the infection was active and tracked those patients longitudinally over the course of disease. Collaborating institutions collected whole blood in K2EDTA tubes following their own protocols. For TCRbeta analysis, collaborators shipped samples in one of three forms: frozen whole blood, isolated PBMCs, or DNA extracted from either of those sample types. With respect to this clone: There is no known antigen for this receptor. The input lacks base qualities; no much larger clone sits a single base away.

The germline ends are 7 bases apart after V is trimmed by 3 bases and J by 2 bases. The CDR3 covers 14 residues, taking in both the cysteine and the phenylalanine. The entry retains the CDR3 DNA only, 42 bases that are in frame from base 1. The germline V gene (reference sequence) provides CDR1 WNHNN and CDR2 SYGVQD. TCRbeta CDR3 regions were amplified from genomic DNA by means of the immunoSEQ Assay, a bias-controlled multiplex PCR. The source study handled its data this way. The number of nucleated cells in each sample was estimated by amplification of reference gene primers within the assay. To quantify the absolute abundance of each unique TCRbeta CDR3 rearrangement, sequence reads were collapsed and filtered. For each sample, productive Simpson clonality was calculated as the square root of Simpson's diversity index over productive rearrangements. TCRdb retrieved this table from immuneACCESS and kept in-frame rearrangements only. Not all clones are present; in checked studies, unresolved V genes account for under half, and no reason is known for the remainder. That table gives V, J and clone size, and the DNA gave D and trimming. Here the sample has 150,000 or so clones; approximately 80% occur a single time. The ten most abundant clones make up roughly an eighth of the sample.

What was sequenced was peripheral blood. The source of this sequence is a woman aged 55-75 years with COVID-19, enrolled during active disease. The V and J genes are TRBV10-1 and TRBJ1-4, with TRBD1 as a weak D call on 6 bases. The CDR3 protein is CASSDGQTNEKLFF. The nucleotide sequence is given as TGCGCCAGCAGTGATGGACAGACTAATGAAAAACTGTTTTTT.